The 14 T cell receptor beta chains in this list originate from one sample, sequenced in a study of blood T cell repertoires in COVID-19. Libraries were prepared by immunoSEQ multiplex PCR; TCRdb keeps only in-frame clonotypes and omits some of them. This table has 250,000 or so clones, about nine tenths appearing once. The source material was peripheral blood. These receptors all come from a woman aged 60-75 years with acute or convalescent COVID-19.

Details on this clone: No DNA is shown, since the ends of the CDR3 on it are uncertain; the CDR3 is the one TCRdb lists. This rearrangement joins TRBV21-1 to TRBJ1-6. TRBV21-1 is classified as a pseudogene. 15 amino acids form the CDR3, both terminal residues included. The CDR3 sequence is CASSNWAGGNSPLHF.

The CDR3 reads CASTKEGRYGYTF. CDR3 nucleotides: TGCGCCAGCACTAAGGAGGGGCGGTATGGCTACACCTTC. This sequence joins TRBV10-1 and TRBJ1-2; TRBD1 might be the D (5 bases). V shed 7 bases and J shed 5 bases, with 14 bases lying between them. Per the germline V gene, CDR1 is WNHNN and CDR2 is SYGVQD (reference sequence). The CDR3 has 13 amino acids.

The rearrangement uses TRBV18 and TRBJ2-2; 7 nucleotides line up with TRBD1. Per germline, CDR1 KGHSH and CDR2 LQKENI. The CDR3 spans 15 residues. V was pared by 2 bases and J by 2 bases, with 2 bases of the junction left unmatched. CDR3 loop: CASSPRTGNTGELFF. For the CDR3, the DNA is TGTGCCAGCTCACCAAGGACAGGAAACACCGGGGAGCTGTTTTTT.

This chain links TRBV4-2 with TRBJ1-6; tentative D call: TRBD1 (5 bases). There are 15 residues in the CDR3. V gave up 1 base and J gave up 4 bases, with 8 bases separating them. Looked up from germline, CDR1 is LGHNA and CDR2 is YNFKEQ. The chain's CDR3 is CASSQGQGYNSPLHF. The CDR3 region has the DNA TGTGCCAGCAGCCAAGGGCAGGGTTATAATTCACCCCTCCACTTT.

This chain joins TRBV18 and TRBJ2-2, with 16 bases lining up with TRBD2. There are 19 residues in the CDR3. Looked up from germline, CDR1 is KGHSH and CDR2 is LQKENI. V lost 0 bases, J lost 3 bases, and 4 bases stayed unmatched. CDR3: CASSPPGTSGRADTGELFF. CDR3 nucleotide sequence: TGTGCCAGCTCACCACCAGGGACTAGCGGGAGGGCGGACACCGGGGAGCTGTTTTTT. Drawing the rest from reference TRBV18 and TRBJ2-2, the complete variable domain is NAGVMQNPRHLVRRRGQEARLRCSPMKGHSHVYWYRQLPEEGLKFMVYLQKENIIDESGMPKERFSAEFPKEGPSILRIQQVVRGDSAAYFCASSPPGTSGRADTGELFFGEGSRLTVL.

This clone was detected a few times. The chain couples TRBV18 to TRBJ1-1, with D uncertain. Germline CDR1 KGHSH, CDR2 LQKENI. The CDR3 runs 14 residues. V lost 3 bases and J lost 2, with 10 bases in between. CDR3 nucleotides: TGTGCCAGCTCACCCGAGAGGTACAACACTGAAGCTTTCTTT. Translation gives CASSPERYNTEAFF.

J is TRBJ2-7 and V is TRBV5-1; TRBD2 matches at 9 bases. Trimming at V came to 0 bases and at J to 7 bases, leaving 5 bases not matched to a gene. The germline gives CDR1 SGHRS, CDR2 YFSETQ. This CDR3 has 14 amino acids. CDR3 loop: CASSLGGLAREQYF. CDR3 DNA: TGCGCCAGCAGCTTGGGCGGACTAGCGAGAGAGCAGTACTTC.

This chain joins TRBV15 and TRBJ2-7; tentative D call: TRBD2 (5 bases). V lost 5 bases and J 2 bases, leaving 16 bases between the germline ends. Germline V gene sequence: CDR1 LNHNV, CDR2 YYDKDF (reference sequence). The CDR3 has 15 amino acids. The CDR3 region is CATSLRGGVAYEQYF. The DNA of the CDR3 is TGTGCCACCAGCCTCCGGGGTGGTGTCGCCTACGAGCAGTACTTC. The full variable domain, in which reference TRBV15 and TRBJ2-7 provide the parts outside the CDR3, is DAMVIQNPRYQVTQFGKPVTLSCSQTLNHNVMYWYQQKSSQAPKLLFHYYDKDFNNEADTPDNFQSRRPNTSFCFLDIRSPGLGDTAMYLCATSLRGGVAYEQYFGPGTRLTVT.

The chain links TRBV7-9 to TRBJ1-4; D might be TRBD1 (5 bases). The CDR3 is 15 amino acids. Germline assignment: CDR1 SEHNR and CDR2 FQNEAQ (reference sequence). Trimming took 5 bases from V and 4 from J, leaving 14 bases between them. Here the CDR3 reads CASSRLGADNEKLFF. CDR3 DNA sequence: TGTGCCAGCAGCCGATTAGGGGCGGATAATGAAAAACTGTTTTTT.

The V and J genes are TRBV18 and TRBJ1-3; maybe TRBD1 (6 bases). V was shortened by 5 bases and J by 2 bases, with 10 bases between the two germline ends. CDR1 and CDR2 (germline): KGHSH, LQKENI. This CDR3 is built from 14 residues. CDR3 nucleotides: TGTGCCAGCTCATCAGGGACAACTGGAAACACCATATATTTT. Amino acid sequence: CASSSGTTGNTIYF.

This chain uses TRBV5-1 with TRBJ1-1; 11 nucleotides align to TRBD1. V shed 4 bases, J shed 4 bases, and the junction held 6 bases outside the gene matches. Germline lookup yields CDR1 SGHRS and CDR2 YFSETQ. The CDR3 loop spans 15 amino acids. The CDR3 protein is CASSMRTGGGTEAFF. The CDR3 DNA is TGCGCCAGCAGCATGAGGACAGGGGGCGGCACTGAAGCTTTCTTT.

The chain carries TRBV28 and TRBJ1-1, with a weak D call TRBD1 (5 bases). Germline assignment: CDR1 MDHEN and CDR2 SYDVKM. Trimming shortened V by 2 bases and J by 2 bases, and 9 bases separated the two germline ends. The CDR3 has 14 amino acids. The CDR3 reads CASSLQGFNTEAFF. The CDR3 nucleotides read TGTGCCAGCAGTTTACAGGGTTTTAACACTGAAGCTTTCTTT.

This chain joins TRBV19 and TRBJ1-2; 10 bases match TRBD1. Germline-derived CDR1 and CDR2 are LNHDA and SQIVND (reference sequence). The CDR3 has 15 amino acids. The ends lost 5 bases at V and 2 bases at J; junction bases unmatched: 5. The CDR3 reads CASSPRDRGNYGYTF. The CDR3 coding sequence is TGTGCCAGTAGTCCCCGGGACAGGGGAAACTATGGCTACACCTTC.

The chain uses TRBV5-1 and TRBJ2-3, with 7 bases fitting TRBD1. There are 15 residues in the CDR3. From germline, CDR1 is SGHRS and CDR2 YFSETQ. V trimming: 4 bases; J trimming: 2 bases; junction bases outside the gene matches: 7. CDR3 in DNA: TGCGCCAGCAGCCGAGGGGGACAGAACACAGATACGCAGTATTTT. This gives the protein CASSRGGQNTDTQYF. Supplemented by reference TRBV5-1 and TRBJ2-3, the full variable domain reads KAGVTQTPRYLIKTRGQQVTLSCSPISGHRSVSWYQQTPGQGLQFLFEYFSETQRNKGNFPGRFSGRQFSNSRSEMNVSTLELGDSALYLCASSRGGQNTDTQYFGPGTRLTVL.